This TCR beta chain is drawn from a study of shared clonotypes between healthy human individuals. The protocol was immunoSEQ multiplex PCR, while the TCRdb copy is restricted to in-frame clones and leaves out a portion. The sample has approximately 2.1 million clones; 80% to 95% are singletons. CD4+ cells were split into CD45RA+ naive and CD45RA-negative memory subsets. With regard to this clone: Its specificity is unknown.

The germline gives CDR1 MDHEN, CDR2 SYDVKM. CDR3 length equals 13 residues. V shed 5 bases and J shed 8 bases, with 12 bases lying between them. Study results and caveats: Sharing across four donors was highest in naive CD4 (around 5%) and lowest in memory CD8 (roughly 0.4%). Larger estimated richness was generally recorded for naive subsets relative to memory subsets.

Sequences were obtained from naive CD4+ T cells from PBMCs. The subset is: CD45RA+ positively selected. The chain has TRBV28 and TRBJ1-4; a possible D gene is TRBD1 (6 bases). The clonotype comes from a man aged 18 to 30 in good health. Some clones in this sample may be carry-over from other donors' samples. CDR3 sequence (DNA): TGTGCCAGCAGTCGGGGGCCTCCAGAAAAACTGTTTTTT. This encodes CASSRGPPEKLFF.